The 28 T cell receptor beta chains listed next were all sequenced from one sample in a study of cytomegalovirus exposure and HLA in healthy donors (dated by TCRdb to between 2016 and 2019). The method behind the library was the immunoSEQ multiplex PCR assay. The multiplex PCR relied on a mix of 60 forward primers for TCR Vbeta segments and 13 reverse primers for TCR Jbeta segments. TCRdb's version of the immuneACCESS table is confined to in-frame rearrangements and falls short of the full clone set. An unresolved V gene accounts for under half of the shortfall where checked; the remainder is of unknown origin. This sample gives about 150,000 clones in total; 65% to 85% of them show up just once. Roughly 1.5% of the sample is taken by the ten largest. The sequencing sample was made of PBMCs. The receptor set was obtained from a woman aged 18-35 years in good health and CMV-seronegative.

V is TRBV30 and J is TRBJ2-7, with TRBD2 matching over 8 bases. The CDR3 totals 14 residues. V was clipped by 2 bases and J by 3 bases; unmatched bases: 6. The V gene's germline CDR1 is GTSNPN and CDR2 SVGIG (reference sequence). The CDR3 sequence is CAWSPGGGFYEQYF. DNA of the CDR3: TGTGCCTGGAGTCCCGGCGGGGGGTTCTACGAGCAGTACTTC.

The chain couples TRBV6-1 to TRBJ1-5; possible D gene TRBD1, 6 bases. CDR3 length: 15 amino acids. Per germline, CDR1 MNHNS and CDR2 SASEGT. Deletions cut 6 bases from V and 3 bases from J, with 15 bases between. The CDR3 region has the DNA TGTGCCAGCAGAACACTTCGGGACACCAATCAGCCCCAGCATTTT. This codes for CASRTLRDTNQPQHF.

In this sample, this clone turned up once. The chain uses TRBV29-1 and TRBJ1-1; D gene ambiguous. The CDR3 consists of 14 residues. The germline CDR1 and CDR2 sequences are SQVTM and ANQGSEA. The V gene lost 4 bases and the J gene lost 0 bases, with 12 bases spanning the gap. The CDR3 bases are TGCAGCGTTGCGAGGTTAACCATGAACACTGAAGCTTTCTTT. Its translation: CSVARLTMNTEAFF.

In this sample, this clone turned up a few times. V is TRBV28 and J is TRBJ2-1; 7 bases line up with TRBD1. The trim removed 8 bases at V and 0 bases at J, leaving 7 bases unmatched. CDR3 length: 15 residues. Germline lookup yields CDR1 MDHEN and CDR2 SYDVKM. The CDR3 sequence: CASRRSGGSYNEQFF. The DNA of the CDR3 is TGTGCCAGCCGAAGGTCAGGGGGCTCCTACAATGAGCAGTTCTTC.

The chain couples TRBV12-2 to TRBJ1-6. TRBV12-2 is a recognized pseudogene. The CDR3 sequence is 17 residues long. The CDR3 is CASRLSRVPPDNSPLHF. The CDR3 nucleotides are TGTGCAAGTCGCTTATCTCGGGTCCCGCCCGATAATTCACCCCTCCACTTT.

The chain has TRBV11-2 and TRBJ2-5; 8 bases match TRBD1. This CDR3 is 13 amino acids long. The germline CDR1 and CDR2 sequences are SGHAT and FQNNGV. The ends lost 5 bases at V and 3 bases at J; junction bases unmatched: 2. CDR3 in amino acids: CASSLDREETQYF. In DNA form, the CDR3 reads TGTGCCAGCAGCCTGGACAGGGAAGAGACCCAGTACTTC.

This CDR3 reads CASSPGGLAKNIQYF. CDR3 sequence (DNA): TGTGCCAGCAGCCCAGGGGGTTTAGCCAAAAACATTCAGTACTTC. The V call is TRBV11-2, the J call TRBJ2-4; TRBD1 matches at 7 bases. Germline lookup yields CDR1 SGHAT and CDR2 FQNNGV. This CDR3 region has 15 residues. Unmatched junction bases numbered 4, after V lost 5 bases and J lost 0 bases.

As regards this clone: The germline gene is not matched at one end of the junction; a read error may be the cause. V is TRBV6-1 and J is TRBJ2-6; maybe TRBD1 (5 bases). In germline, CDR1 is MNHNS, CDR2 SASEGT. This CDR3 has 16 residues. As DNA, the CDR3 is TGTGCCAGCAGTGAAGGATTGAGATCTGGGGCCAACGGCCTGACTTTC. As protein: CASSEGLRSGANGLTF.

This chain connects TRBV4-1 to TRBJ2-7; 8 positions match TRBD2. Germline-derived CDR1 and CDR2 are MGHRA and YSYEKL. The CDR3 has 15 residues. V shed 1 base, J shed 5 bases, and the junction held 7 bases outside the gene matches. The CDR3 region has the DNA TGCGCCAGCAGCCAAGGTGCGGGACTAGGCCACGAGCAGTACTTC. The encoded protein is CASSQGAGLGHEQYF.

This clone was counted a single time. The chain is built from TRBV7-9 and TRBJ1-3; D is possibly TRBD1 (6 bases). V lost 5 bases to trimming and J lost 8 bases, with 13 bases between them. The CDR3 runs 13 residues. Germline assignment: CDR1 SEHNR and CDR2 FQNEAQ (reference sequence). CDR3: CASSGTTSYTIYF. The DNA of the CDR3 is TGTGCCAGCAGCGGGACAACGAGTTACACCATATATTTT. Full variable domain (outside the CDR3, taken from reference TRBV7-9 and TRBJ1-3): DTGVSQNPRHKITKRGQNVTFRCDPISEHNRLYWYRQTLGQGPEFLTYFQNEAQLEKSRLLSDRFSAERPKGSFSTLEIQRTEQGDSAMYLCASSGTTSYTIYFGEGSWLTVV.

The chain is built from TRBV27 and TRBJ2-7; 10 positions agree with TRBD1. Germline V gene data show CDR1 as MNHEY and CDR2 as SMNVEV (reference sequence). CDR3 length equals 17 residues. The V segment lost 0 bases and the J segment 1 base; nucleotides outside the gene matches: 6. CDR3 nucleotides: TGTGCCAGCAGTTTATCGGTCGGGGACAGGGGTTCCTACGAGCAGTACTTC. The encoded protein is CASSLSVGDRGSYEQYF.

The chain couples TRBV5-8 to TRBJ1-5, with D maybe TRBD1 (6 bases). CDR3 length: 14 residues. V lost 2 bases and J lost 0, with 6 bases in between. CDR1 is SGHTS, CDR2 YDEGEE, per germline. The CDR3 region is CASSLQGSNQPQHF. CDR3 nucleotides: TGTGCCAGCAGCTTACAGGGTAGCAATCAGCCCCAGCATTTT.

Of note for this clone: At one of its ends the junction is not consistent with the germline gene, which may arise from a read error. V usage is TRBV6-5 and J usage is TRBJ2-1; 8 positions agree with TRBD2. Germline V lookup: CDR1 MNHEY, CDR2 SVGAGI. The CDR3 runs 13 residues. The CDR3 reads CASRGSSGSREVF. The CDR3 coding sequence is TGTGCCAGCAGGGGGTCTAGCGGGTCCCGGGAGGTCTTC.

The chain uses TRBV23-1 and TRBJ2-2; 7 bases align to TRBD1. TRBV23-1 is placed among ORFs of uncertain function. V shed 8 bases and J 6 bases; nucleotides not matched to a gene: 3. The CDR3 is made up of 12 amino acids. CDR3 region: CASGRGSGELFF. The CDR3 DNA is TGCGCCAGCGGCAGGGGGTCCGGGGAGCTGTTTTTT.

The chain has TRBV14 and TRBJ2-3; D is uncertain. From germline, CDR1 is SGHDN and CDR2 FVKESK. The V and J ends lost 1 base and 0 bases respectively, with 8 bases between them. The CDR3 length is 15 residues. Written as DNA, the CDR3 is TGTGCCAGCAGCCAAGCCTGGCGGAGCACAGATACGCAGTATTTT. This codes for CASSQAWRSTDTQYF.

V and J are TRBV11-3 and TRBJ1-1, with D unresolved. CDR3 size: 11 residues. V was cut by 3 bases and J by 10 bases, with 9 bases left in between. Germline CDR1 and CDR2: SGHNT and YENEEA. CDR3 protein: CASSLIGVAFF. DNA of the CDR3: TGTGCCAGCAGCTTGATTGGAGTAGCTTTCTTT.

The chain combines TRBV29-1 with TRBJ1-1; TRBD1 aligns across 8 bases. Looked up from germline, CDR1 is SQVTM and CDR2 is ANQGSEA. The CDR3 length is 14 residues. With 4 bases clipped from V and 6 bases from J, the junction kept 10 bases outside the gene matches. CDR3 protein: CSVGVAGGQAEAFF. Here the CDR3 DNA reads TGCAGCGTTGGGGTTGCAGGGGGCCAAGCTGAAGCTTTCTTT.

The chain joins TRBV7-8 to TRBJ1-6; a possible D gene is TRBD1 (6 bases). The V gene's germline CDR1 is SGHVS and CDR2 FQNEAQ. V was shortened by 4 bases and J by 7 bases, with 20 bases between the two germline ends. CDR3 size: 17 residues. CDR3 loop: CASSSPGRGRVNSPLHF. The DNA for the CDR3 is TGTGCCAGCAGCTCGCCGGGCAGGGGTCGGGTCAATTCACCCCTCCACTTT.

This chain links TRBV6-5 with TRBJ1-1; TRBD1 aligns across 10 bases. J was trimmed by 6 bases and V by 6 bases; bases with no gene match: 4. This CDR3 comprises 13 residues. The germline gives CDR1 MNHEY, CDR2 SVGAGI. The CDR3 DNA reads TGTGCCAGCAGACAAGGACAGGGGGCTGAAGCTTTCTTT. Residues: CASRQGQGAEAFF.

This clone was counted between two and nine times. The CDR3 DNA is TGTGCCATCACTAGCGGGGGGAGCTCCTACAATGAGCAGTTCTTC. Translating gives CAITSGGSSYNEQFF. This chain connects TRBV10-3 to TRBJ2-1; the match to TRBD2 covers 11 bases. Trimming took 7 bases from V and 0 from J; bases not matched to a gene: 2. Germline values: CDR1 ENHRY, CDR2 SYGVKD. CDR3 length: 15 amino acids.

Here the CDR3 reads CASSVGQGHYEQYF. The CDR3 nucleotides read TGTGCCAGCAGCGTAGGACAGGGACACTACGAGCAGTACTTC. This sequence joins TRBV9 and TRBJ2-7; 7 nucleotides agree with TRBD1. Germline V gene lookup returns CDR1 SGDLS and CDR2 YYNGEE. V lost 0 bases and J lost 3; bases outside the gene matches: 3. The CDR3 length is 14 residues.

This chain joins TRBV5-1 and TRBJ1-4, with 7 positions matching TRBD1. J lost 4 bases, V lost 0 bases, and 3 bases had no gene match. The CDR3 spans 15 residues. The V gene's germline CDR1 is SGHRS and CDR2 YFSETQ. The CDR3 here is CASSLVGQVNEKLFF. The CDR3 DNA reads as TGCGCCAGCAGCTTGGTCGGACAGGTTAATGAAAAACTGTTTTTT. Full variable domain (rest looked up from reference TRBV5-1 and TRBJ1-4): KAGVTQTPRYLIKTRGQQVTLSCSPISGHRSVSWYQQTPGQGLQFLFEYFSETQRNKGNFPGRFSGRQFSNSRSEMNVSTLELGDSALYLCASSLVGQVNEKLFFGSGTQLSVL.

V gene TRBV2 combines with J gene TRBJ2-5, with TRBD2 matching over 15 bases. V shed 5 bases and J 6 bases; nucleotides not matched to a gene: 7. Germline assignment: CDR1 SNHLY and CDR2 FYNNEI. The CDR3 length is 16 residues. CDR3 bases: TGTGCCAGCAGTTCTAGGACTAGCGGGGGGGCGAAGACCCAGTACTTC. Translated: CASSSRTSGGAKTQYF.

This chain links TRBV19 with TRBJ1-1; D may be TRBD1 (5 bases). Germline V gives CDR1 LNHDA, CDR2 SQIVND (reference sequence). CDR3 length equals 13 residues. Trimming cost V 3 bases and J 5 bases, with 10 bases left between them. In nucleotides, the CDR3 is TGTGCCAGTAGTATGGGGCGTAGGACTGAAGCTTTCTTT. Encoded protein: CASSMGRRTEAFF.

The rearrangement links TRBV7-3 to TRBJ2-2; D perhaps matches TRBD2 (5 bases). The V gene lost 6 bases and the J gene lost 8 bases, with 16 bases spanning the gap. Per the germline V gene, CDR1 is SGHTA and CDR2 is FQGTGA. The CDR3 sequence is 14 residues long. CDR3 bases: TGTGCCAGCAGAGACGGACTGAAAGTGGGGGAGCTGTTTTTT. It translates to CASRDGLKVGELFF.

The genes are TRBV9 and TRBJ2-5, with TRBD2 matching over 10 bases. With 3 bases clipped from V and 1 base from J, the junction kept 6 bases outside the gene matches. The CDR3 covers 16 residues. From germline, CDR1 is SGDLS and CDR2 YYNGEE. CDR3 protein: CASSARAGGIQETQYF. CDR3 sequence (DNA): TGTGCCAGCAGCGCGAGAGCGGGGGGGATCCAAGAGACCCAGTACTTC.

This chain uses TRBV6-4 with TRBJ2-7; the match to TRBD1 covers 11 bases. V lost 0 bases and J lost 3; bases outside the gene matches: 13. CDR3 size: 19 residues. CDR1 MRHNA and CDR2 SNTAGT come from the germline V gene. The CDR3 loop reads CASSDSIWTGGNLSYEQYF. The CDR3 DNA reads as TGTGCCAGCAGTGACTCGATATGGACAGGGGGCAACCTAAGCTACGAGCAGTACTTC.

The chain uses TRBV7-9 and TRBJ1-6; D uncertain. Germline CDR1 and CDR2: SEHNR and FQNEAQ (reference sequence). This CDR3 comprises 14 residues. Deletions cut 0 bases from V and 8 bases from J, with 8 bases between. CDR3 in amino acids: CASSLAGGDSPLHF. The CDR3, as DNA: TGTGCCAGCAGCTTAGCCGGCGGTGATTCACCCCTCCACTTT.